Below are 18 T cell receptor beta chains sequenced from a single sample in a study (dated by TCRdb to between 2015 and 2016). The method behind the library was 5' RACE. Sequencer: Illumina MiSeq. Starting from the raw public reads, TCRdb applied fastp trimming at Q25, assembled clones with MiXCR and retained in-frame beta chains. Each CDR3 protein gets just one entry, which takes the most common genes and DNA from the rows behind it. The sample table contains roughly 50,000 distinct CDR3 sequences; only one count was recorded for about 15% of them. The top ten clonotypes cover roughly 2.4% of the sample. The specimen was naive CD4+ T cells sorted from blood. Taken with the paper, the label for cell subset or site translates to: naive CD4+ T cells, CD4+CD45RA+CD25-. Source of these receptors: a female donor with breast cancer.

The V gene is TRBV27, the J gene TRBJ2-7; TRBD1 aligns across 7 bases. Germline loops: CDR1 MNHEY, CDR2 SMNVEV (reference sequence). V was clipped by 5 bases and J by 3 bases; unmatched bases: 7. The CDR3 is 14 residues long. CDR3 in amino acids: CASSRQGPYYEQYF. CDR3 bases: TGTGCCAGCAGTCGACAGGGCCCTTACTACGAGCAGTACTTC.

This clonotype came up a few times. V is TRBV24-1 and J is TRBJ2-3; 7 nucleotides agree with TRBD2. This CDR3 has 19 amino acids. Germline V lookup: CDR1 KGHDR, CDR2 SFDVKD. The J segment lost 0 bases and the V segment lost 3 bases, leaving 14 bases of the junction unmatched. DNA of the CDR3: TGTGCCACCAGTGATGGCCACCCGATAGCGGGCCCTAGCACAGATACGCAGTATTTT. Encoded protein: CATSDGHPIAGPSTDTQYF.

This chain links TRBV5-1 with TRBJ2-3; 11 bases align to TRBD2. V shed 6 bases and J 6 bases; nucleotides not matched to a gene: 12. The CDR3 is 16 amino acids. Per germline, CDR1 SGHRS and CDR2 YFSETQ. CDR3 nucleotide sequence: TGCGCCAGCACCGCCTTGGTTAGCGGGGGGGCTGATACGCAGTATTTT. It codes for CASTALVSGGADTQYF. Variable domain in full (rest from reference TRBV5-1 and TRBJ2-3): KAGVTQTPRYLIKTRGQQVTLSCSPISGHRSVSWYQQTPGQGLQFLFEYFSETQRNKGNFPGRFSGRQFSNSRSEMNVSTLELGDSALYLCASTALVSGGADTQYFGPGTRLTVL.

In the case of this clonotype: A much larger clone lies a single base off, so this may be a read error. The chain is built from TRBV7-6 and TRBJ2-1; possibly TRBD1 or TRBD2 for D (5 bases each). The germline V gene encodes CDR1 SGHVS and CDR2 FNYEAQ. The CDR3 extends over 14 amino acids. CDR3 DNA: TGTGTCAGCAGCGGTGGTAAGGGGTACAATGAGCAGTTCTTC. It yields the protein CVSSGGKGYNEQFF. The full variable domain, its missing parts supplied by reference TRBV7-6 and TRBJ2-1, is GAGVSQSPRYKVTKRGQDVALRCDPISGHVSLYWYRQALGQGPEFLTYFNYEAQQDKSGLPNDRFSAERPEGSISTLTIQRTEQRDSAMYRCVSSGGKGYNEQFFGPGTRLTVL.

The chain uses TRBV9 and TRBJ2-6; perhaps TRBD1 as D (5 bases). The CDR3 totals 17 residues. Germline CDR1 is SGDLS and CDR2 is YYNGEE. Trimming took off 4 bases at V and 0 bases at J, with 14 bases between the two ends. DNA of the CDR3: TGTGCCAGCAGCTCCCGGACACCGGACTCTGGGGCCAACGTCCTGACTTTC. This translates into CASSSRTPDSGANVLTF.

This chain uses TRBV20-1 with TRBJ2-1; 7 bases align to TRBD2. Germline CDR1 and CDR2: DFQATT and SNEGSKA (reference sequence). The V gene end was trimmed by 5 bases and the J gene end by 3 bases; junction bases not matched to a gene: 7. This CDR3 spans 14 amino acids. DNA of the CDR3: TGCAGTGCTGGAAGCGTAGCGGGCTACAATGAGCAGTTCTTC. Amino acid sequence: CSAGSVAGYNEQFF.

This clonotype showed up just a few times. The V gene is TRBV29-1, the J gene TRBJ2-5; D is possibly TRBD2 (6 bases). Germline V CDR1 and CDR2: SQVTM, ANQGSEA. The CDR3 extends over 14 amino acids. The CDR3 sequence is CSAWGDWGRETQYF. CDR3 nucleotide sequence: TGCAGTGCTTGGGGGGATTGGGGCAGGGAGACCCAGTACTTC. The entire variable domain, with the rest obtained from reference TRBV29-1 and TRBJ2-5, is as follows: SAVISQKPSRDICQRGTSLTIQCQVDSQVTMMFWYRQQPGQSLTLIATANQGSEATYESGFVIDKFPISRPNLTFSTLTVSNMSPEDSSIYLCSAWGDWGRETQYFGPGTRLLVL.

This clonotype was observed a few times. The chain uses TRBV10-3 and TRBJ2-2; 10 bases are shared with TRBD2. Trimming removed 8 bases from V and 0 bases from J; junction bases left unmatched: 6. CDR3 length: 16 residues. CDR1 and CDR2 from the germline V gene are ENHRY and SYGVKD. The CDR3 spells CAIGPTSGTNTGELFF. CDR3 sequence (DNA): TGTGCCATCGGTCCCACTAGCGGGACGAACACCGGGGAGCTGTTTTTT.

To note about this clonotype: Just one base apart from a much larger clone, this may be a read error. The chain is built from TRBV20-1 and TRBJ1-2; TRBD1 aligns across 8 bases. The germline gives CDR1 DFQATT, CDR2 SNEGSKA (reference sequence). CDR3 length: 18 amino acids. J gave up 7 bases and V 1 base, and 20 bases lay outside the gene matches. The CDR3 DNA follows: TGCAGTGCTAGAGCGGGATCCACTCCAGGGGGCGATGGCTTTGGCTACACCTTC. Its translation: CSARAGSTPGGDGFGYTF.

The rearrangement links TRBV12-3 or TRBV12-4 to TRBJ2-7; weak D call: TRBD1 (5 bases). Trimming pared 7 bases from V and 1 base from J, leaving 11 bases between. The CDR3 is 13 amino acids. Written as DNA, the CDR3 is TGTGCCAGCAAATCCAGGGTTTCCTACGAGCAGTACTTC. Encoded protein: CASKSRVSYEQYF.

This clonotype was picked up many times. The chain combines TRBV20-1 with TRBJ1-6, with 8 nucleotides matching TRBD1. Germline assignment: CDR1 DFQATT and CDR2 SNEGSKA (reference sequence). The CDR3 is made up of 14 amino acids. The V and J ends lost 0 bases and 7 bases, in that order; junction bases with no gene match: 2. CDR3 region: CSARDPGGNSPLHF. The CDR3 DNA reads TGCAGTGCTAGAGATCCAGGGGGCAATTCACCCCTCCACTTT.

The chain couples TRBV9 to TRBJ1-1, with D possibly matching TRBD1 (5 bases). The CDR3 runs 15 residues. Germline V gene data show CDR1 as SGDLS and CDR2 as YYNGEE. The ends were cut back, 2 bases at V and 0 bases at J, with 11 bases in the middle. For the CDR3, the DNA is TGTGCCAGCAGCGTTGATGGGGCGGTGAACACTGAAGCTTTCTTT. It specifies CASSVDGAVNTEAFF.

This clonotype has only a few counts. This chain connects TRBV29-1 to TRBJ1-2, with a weak D call TRBD1 (6 bases). The CDR3 spans 14 residues. Trimming shortened V by 3 bases and J by 4 bases, and 15 bases separated the two germline ends. Germline V gene data show CDR1 as SQVTM and CDR2 as ANQGSEA. The CDR3 DNA sequence: TGCAGCGTTGATTGGGGGGCGGATGGCTATGGCTACACCTTC. It yields the protein CSVDWGADGYGYTF.

On this clonotype: No conserved phenylalanine or tryptophan is present at the end of the CDR3, so a read error is the likely explanation. The genes are TRBV4-3 and TRBJ2-1; D not certain. CDR1 and CDR2 from the germline V gene are LGHNA and YSLEER. The CDR3 runs 14 residues. V lost 5 bases to trimming and J lost 9 bases, with 17 bases between them. CDR3 in DNA: TGCGCCAGCAGCAGTAGCACATACAGTGGTGAGCAGTTCTCC. It yields the protein CASSSSTYSGEQFS.

In the case of this clonotype: Lacking the conserved final phenylalanine or tryptophan, this CDR3 likely reflects a read error. The V call is TRBV5-1, the J call TRBJ2-1; D is ambiguous. With 5 bases removed from V and 7 bases from J, the gap between germline ends came to 10 bases. Germline V gives CDR1 SGHRS, CDR2 YFSETQ. The CDR3 extends over 12 amino acids. The CDR3 sequence: CASRGVENEQFC. CDR3 DNA sequence: TGCGCCAGCAGAGGAGTAGAGAATGAGCAGTTCTGC.

The chain uses TRBV19 and TRBJ1-2; tentatively, D is TRBD1 (5 bases). This CDR3 contains 16 residues. The germline CDR1 and CDR2 sequences are LNHDA and SQIVND (reference sequence). Trimming removed 1 base at V and 0 bases at J, with 12 bases between. Written as DNA, the CDR3 is TGTGCCAGTAGTATAGTTTCTACAGGACCTAACTATGGCTACACCTTC. Protein sequence: CASSIVSTGPNYGYTF.

This clonotype has a handful of counts. The rearrangement links TRBV2 to TRBJ2-1, with D perhaps matching TRBD1 (7 bases). Trimming cost V 6 bases and J 12 bases, with 15 bases left between them. The germline CDR1 and CDR2 sequences are SNHLY and FYNNEI. This CDR3 has 12 amino acids. As DNA, the CDR3 is TGTGCCAGCAGCGTAGACAGGGAGGCGCAGTTCTTC. Its translation is CASSVDREAQFF.

This chain connects TRBV5-1 to TRBJ2-5; a weak D match, TRBD1 (5 bases). V shed 4 bases and J shed 4 bases, with 20 bases lying between them. The CDR3 extends over 16 amino acids. The V gene's germline CDR1 is SGHRS and CDR2 YFSETQ. CDR3 DNA sequence: TGCGCCAGCAGCACCCTCGGACACGGCAGATTAGAGACCCAGTACTTC. Encoded protein: CASSTLGHGRLETQYF.